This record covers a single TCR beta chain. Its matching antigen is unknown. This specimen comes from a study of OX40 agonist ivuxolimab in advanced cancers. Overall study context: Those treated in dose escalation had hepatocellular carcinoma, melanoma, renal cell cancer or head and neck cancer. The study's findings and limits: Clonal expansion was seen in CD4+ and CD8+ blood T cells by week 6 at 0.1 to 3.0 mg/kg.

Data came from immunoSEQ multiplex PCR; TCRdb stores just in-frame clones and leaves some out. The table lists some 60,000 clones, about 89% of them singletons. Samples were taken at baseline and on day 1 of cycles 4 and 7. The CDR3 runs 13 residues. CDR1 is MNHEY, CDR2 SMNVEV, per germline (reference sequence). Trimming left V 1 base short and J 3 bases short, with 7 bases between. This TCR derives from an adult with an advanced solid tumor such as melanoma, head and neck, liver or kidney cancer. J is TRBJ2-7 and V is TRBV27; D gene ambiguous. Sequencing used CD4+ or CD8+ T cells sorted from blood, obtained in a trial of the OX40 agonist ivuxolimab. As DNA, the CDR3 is TGTGCCAGCAGTTTATGGGAAAACTACGAGCAGTACTTC. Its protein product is CASSLWENYEQYF.